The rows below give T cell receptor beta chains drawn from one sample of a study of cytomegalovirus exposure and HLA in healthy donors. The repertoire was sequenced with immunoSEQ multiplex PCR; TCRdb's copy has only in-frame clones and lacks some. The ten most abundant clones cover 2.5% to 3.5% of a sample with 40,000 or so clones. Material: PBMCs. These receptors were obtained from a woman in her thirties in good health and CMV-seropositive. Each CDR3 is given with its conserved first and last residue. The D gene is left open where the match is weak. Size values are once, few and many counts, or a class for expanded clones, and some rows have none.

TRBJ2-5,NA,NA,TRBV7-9,TGTGCCAGCAGTTATATCCGAGAGACCCAGTACTTC,CASSYIRETQYF
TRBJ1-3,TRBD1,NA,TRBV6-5,TGTGCCAGCAGGATGACAGGGGTCGGAAACACCATATATTTT,CASRMTGVGNTIYF
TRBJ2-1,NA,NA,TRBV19,TGTGCCATACGCGCAGGTAATGAGCAGTTCTTC,CAIRAGNEQFF
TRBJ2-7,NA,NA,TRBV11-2,TGTGCCAGCAGCTTGGGGAGGGGGTCCTACGAGCAGTACTTC,CASSLGRGSYEQYF
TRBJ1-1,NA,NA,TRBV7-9,TGTGCCAGCAGCTTAGAGGGAGGGACTGAAGCTTTCTTT,CASSLEGGTEAFF
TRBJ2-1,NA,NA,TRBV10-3,TGTGCCATCAGTAACTACGACAATGAGCAGTTCTTC,CAISNYDNEQFF
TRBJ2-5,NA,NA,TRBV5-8,TGTGCCAGCTCCCGGGGGGCATCGAGTAGGTTGGGGACCCAGTACTTC,CASSRGASSRLGTQYF
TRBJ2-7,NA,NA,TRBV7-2,TGTGCCAGCAGCTTATGGCAGGGCGAAGACGAGCAGTACTTC,CASSLWQGEDEQYF
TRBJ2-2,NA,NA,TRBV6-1,TGTGCCAGCAGTTCCGAGATAAGCACCGGGGAGCTGTTTTTT,CASSSEISTGELFF
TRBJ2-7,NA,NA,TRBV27,TGTGCCAGCAGTTTTGGAGGGGGGGCCTACGAGCAGTACTTC,CASSFGGGAYEQYF
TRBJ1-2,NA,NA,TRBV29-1,TGCAGCGACGGGGGCTGGGAGGGCTATGGCTACACCTTC,CSDGGWEGYGYTF
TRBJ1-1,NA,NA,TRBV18,TGTGCCAGCTCTCGACCGGGACAAGAAGCTTTCTTT,CASSRPGQEAFF
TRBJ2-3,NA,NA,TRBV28,TGTGCCAGCAGTTTATGGGGGGGAGAATCAGATACGCAGTATTTT,CASSLWGGESDTQYF
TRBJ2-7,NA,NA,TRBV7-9,TGTGCCAGCAGCCACGCAGGGGGGTTATACGAGCAGTACTTC,CASSHAGGLYEQYF
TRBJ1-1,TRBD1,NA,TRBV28,TGTGCCAGCAGCACAGGGGCGGGGACTGAAGCTTTCTTT,CASSTGAGTEAFF
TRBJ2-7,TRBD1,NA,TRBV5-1,TGCGCCAGCAGCCCGGGGGACAGGCCCTACGAGCAGTACTTC,CASSPGDRPYEQYF
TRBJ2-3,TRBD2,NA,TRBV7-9,TGTGCCAGCAGCTTAGCGTTGGCGGGGGGGATGAGCACAGATACGCAGTATTTT,CASSLALAGGMSTDTQYF
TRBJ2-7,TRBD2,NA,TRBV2,TGTGCCAGAGGGACTAGCGGGGGGATCGGGCAGTACTTC,CARGTSGGIGQYF
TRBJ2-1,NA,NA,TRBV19,TGTGCCACCCGGTCAGACAGGAGCTCCTACAATGAGCAGTTCTTC,CATRSDRSSYNEQFF
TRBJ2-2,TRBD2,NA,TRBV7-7,TGTGCTAGCAGCCCCAGCGGGGGGAACACCGGGGAGCTGTTTTTT,CASSPSGGNTGELFF
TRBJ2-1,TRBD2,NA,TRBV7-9,TGTGCCAGCAGCCCACGGACTAGTGGGGATGAGCAGTTCTTC,CASSPRTSGDEQFF
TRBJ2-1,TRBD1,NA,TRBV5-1,TGCGCCAGCAGCGGGGGACAGGCCTCCAATGAGCAGTTCTTC,CASSGGQASNEQFF
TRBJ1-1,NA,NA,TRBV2,TGTGCCAGCACCTTCCGGGACACTGAAGCTTTCTTT,CASTFRDTEAFF
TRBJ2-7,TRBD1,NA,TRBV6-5,TGTGCCAGCAGTTCCGGACAGGGGGCGCTCCGGGAGCAGTACTTC,CASSSGQGALREQYF
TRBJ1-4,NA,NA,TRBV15,TGTGCCACCAGCCCCCAATTCCAGGGTAATGAAAAACTGTTTTTT,CATSPQFQGNEKLFF
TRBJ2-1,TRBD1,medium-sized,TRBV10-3,TGTGCCATCAGTGAGCCCGACAGGGCTACCAATGAGCAGTTCTTC,CAISEPDRATNEQFF
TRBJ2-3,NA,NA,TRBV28,TGTGCCAGCACTTCCGCCGGGGATACGCAGTATTTT,CASTSAGDTQYF
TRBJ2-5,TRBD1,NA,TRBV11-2,TGTGCCAGCAGCCTAGACAGGGCCGAGACCCAGTACTTC,CASSLDRAETQYF
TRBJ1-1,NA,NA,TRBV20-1,TGCAGTGCTCCTGGACTAACCCAAGCTTTCTTT,CSAPGLTQAFF
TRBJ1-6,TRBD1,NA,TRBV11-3,TGTGCCAGCAGCTTCGGACAGGGACAAGTTTCACCCCTCCACTTT,CASSFGQGQVSPLHF
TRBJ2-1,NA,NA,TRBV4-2,TGTGCCAGCAGCCAACTAGACAGTTCCTACAATGAGCAGTTCTTC,CASSQLDSSYNEQFF
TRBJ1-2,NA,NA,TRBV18,TGTGCCAGCTCACCACAGGTCAGCCTTGGAGCTAACTATGGCTACACCTTC,CASSPQVSLGANYGYTF
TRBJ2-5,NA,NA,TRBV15,TGTGCCACCAGCAGCCCCCGGGGCGGGGCAGAGACCCAGTACTTC,CATSSPRGGAETQYF
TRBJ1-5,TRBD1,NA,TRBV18,TGTGCCAGCTCACCTAGTCAACCGACAGGGTTGGGTCAGCCCCAGCATTTT,CASSPSQPTGLGQPQHF
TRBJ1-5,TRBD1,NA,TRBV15,TGTGCCACCAGCAGGCAAGACAGGGGCAATCAGCCCCAGCATTTT,CATSRQDRGNQPQHF
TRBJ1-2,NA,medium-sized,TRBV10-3,TGTGCCATCAATGGGGGGGCAGGGTATGGCTACACCTTC,CAINGGAGYGYTF
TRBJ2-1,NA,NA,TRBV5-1,TGCGCCAGCAGCTTGGGGCGGACAGCTGACAATGAGCAGTTCTTC,CASSLGRTADNEQFF
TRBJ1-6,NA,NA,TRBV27,TGTGCCAGCAGTCCGAGGAGTGGTTCACCCCTCCACTTT,CASSPRSGSPLHF
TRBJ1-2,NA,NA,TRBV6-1,TGTGCCAGCAGTGAAGTTTTTGGGGGGGACGTCTATGGCTACACCTTC,CASSEVFGGDVYGYTF
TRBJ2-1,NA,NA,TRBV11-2,TGTGCCAGCAGCTCCCGGTCCTACAATGAGCAGTTCTTC,CASSSRSYNEQFF
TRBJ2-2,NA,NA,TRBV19,TGTGCCAGTAGTATGGAGGGTCTTGGCGTTACCAACACCGGGGAGCTGTTTTTT,CASSMEGLGVTNTGELFF
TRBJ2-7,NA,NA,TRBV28,TGTGCCAGCAGTGAGGGCGCGGATACCGACTCCTACGAGCAGTACTTC,CASSEGADTDSYEQYF
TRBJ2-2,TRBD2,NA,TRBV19,TGTGCCAGTAGCAGGCGGGGGAGGGGTAACACCGGGGAGCTGTTTTTT,CASSRRGRGNTGELFF
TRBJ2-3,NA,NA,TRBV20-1,TGCAGTGCTATCTCTACAGATACGCAGTATTTT,CSAISTDTQYF
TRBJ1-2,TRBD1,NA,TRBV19,TGTGCCAGTAGTACCACGACAGGGTTGGGCTACACCTTC,CASSTTTGLGYTF
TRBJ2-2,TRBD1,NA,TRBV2,TGTGCCAGCAGTGAAGGGACAGGGGGCACCGGGGAGCTGTTTTTT,CASSEGTGGTGELFF
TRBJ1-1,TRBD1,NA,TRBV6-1,TGTGCCAGCAGTGTTCGAGGGGGCCCCACTGAAGCTTTCTTT,CASSVRGGPTEAFF
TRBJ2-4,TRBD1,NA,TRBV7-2,TGTGCCAGCAGGTCGGACAGGGCAGGGAACATTCAGTACTTC,CASRSDRAGNIQYF
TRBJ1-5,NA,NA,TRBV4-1,TGCGCCAGCAGCCAAGGGGGGCTTAGCAATCAGCCCCAGCATTTT,CASSQGGLSNQPQHF
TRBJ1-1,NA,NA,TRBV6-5,TGTGCCAGCAGTTACTCAAGTGCGTCTGAAGCTTTCTTT,CASSYSSASEAFF
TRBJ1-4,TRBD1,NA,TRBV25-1,TGTGCCAGCAGTGAGGGACAGTTCGTGGAAAAACTGTTTTTT,CASSEGQFVEKLFF
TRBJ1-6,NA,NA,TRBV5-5,TGTGCCAGCAGCTTGGTACGGAATTCACCCCTCCACTTT,CASSLVRNSPLHF
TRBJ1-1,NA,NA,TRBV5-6,TGTGCCAGCAGCCGAAACTCGAACACTGAAGCTTTCTTT,CASSRNSNTEAFF